The clone carrying this T cell receptor (beta chain) came up many times. The antigen is not known. The data were obtained in a study of CD8+ T cells in alopecia areata. Whole-study context: Treated patients took oral tofacitinib at 5 to 10 mg twice daily. Dosing with tofacitinib proceeded for 6 to 18 months, followed by 6 months off drug. Study results and caveats: Higher clonality and more expanded CD8+ clones appeared in lesional than normal scalp.

Treatment noted: oral pan-JAK inhibitor, 5-10 mg twice daily. V lost 4 bases and J 5 bases, leaving 13 bases between the germline ends. Germline assignment: CDR1 SGHRS and CDR2 YFSETQ. CDR3 length: 14 amino acids. Following RNA extraction, reverse transcription yielded cDNA that acted as the sequencing template. Produced via immunoSEQ multiplex PCR; TCRdb's table is partial and in-frame only. The sample lists under 300,000 clones; roughly 60% were seen once. The receptor comes from a human donor with alopecia areata. The starting material was CD4+ T cells sorted from blood, obtained around week 54, from a patient treated with tofacitinib. The chain has TRBV5-1 and TRBJ1-5, with D perhaps TRBD1 (6 bases). CDR3 loop: CASSETGFDQPQHF. CDR3 bases: TGCGCCAGCAGCGAGACAGGTTTCGATCAGCCCCAGCATTTT.